This TCR beta chain emerged from a study of blood T cells in healthy people across ages. A second PCR, run for about 6 to 12 cycles, used a sample-barcoded 5' primer plus a J-beta primer mix. Each cDNA molecule, via a template-switch adaptor with 12 random nucleotides, was tagged. Every sample gave at least 3 million paired-end reads containing CDR3. Each CDR3 protein is one row after TCRdb ran MiXCR on the 5' RACE reads. Here the sample spans approximately 680,000 distinct CDR3 sequences, about a third being singletons. No fewer than 5.5 micrograms of total RNA were isolated from every sample. This clonotype was picked up a small number of times. Its antigen is unidentified. Study-wide results and limits: Estimated diversity, derived from one million T cells, was regarded as an underestimate.

The ends were cut back, 7 bases at V and 6 bases at J, with 24 bases in the middle. The CDR3 loop spans 16 amino acids. This sequence joins TRBV12-3 or TRBV12-4 and TRBJ1-2; a possible D gene is TRBD1 (5 bases). The sequence came from a woman of 80 years or more in good health. Sequencing was carried out using blood. DNA for the CDR3: TGTGCCAGCAATTCCCAGGGCAATCAACTATTGCATGGCTACACCTTC. Translation: CASNSQGNQLLHGYTF.